This T cell receptor beta chain is from a study of blood T cell repertoires in COVID-19. Study overall: Acute and convalescent COVID-19 samples came from the United States, Italy and Spain.

This clone was observed a few times. Per germline, CDR1 SGHKS and CDR2 YYEKEE (reference sequence). Trimming pared 0 bases from V and 4 bases from J, leaving 17 bases between. The CDR3 contains 16 residues. Methods used by the authors: The authors estimated nucleated cell counts from reference gene primer amplification. The data were produced by immunoSEQ multiplex PCR, yet TCRdb's version contains in-frame clones alone and is incomplete. The V and J calls and the clone size are those of that table, but D and trimming were determined from the DNA. Among 97,000 or so clones listed, 70% to 85% were seen once.

The TCR comes from a man between 65 and 79 years old with active or convalescent COVID-19. The chain is built from TRBV5-5 and TRBJ2-7, with D possibly TRBD1 on 6 matching bases. The sequenced sample was peripheral blood. The CDR3 bases are TGTGCCAGCAGCTTGGGAGTTGATGCAGGGGCGTACGAGCAGTACTTC. Encoded protein: CASSLGVDAGAYEQYF.